Detailed here is one T cell receptor (beta chain). The library targeted TCRbeta and was prepared with unique molecular identifiers. Via MiXCR, TCRdb re-called the PCR reads, giving one row per CDR3 protein. The sample shows 500,000 to 600,000 distinct CDR3 sequences, about 18% of them seen only once. The data were obtained in a study of T-cell reconstitution after alpha-beta-depleted transplantation in children. The CDR3 is made up of 15 amino acids. J gave up 7 bases and V 3 bases, and 9 bases lay outside the gene matches. The germline V gene encodes CDR1 SGHRS and CDR2 YFSETQ. This clonotype was sampled from a human donor who donated a stem cell graft to a child with acute lymphoblastic leukemia. The material was PBMCs from the stem cell graft donor, obtained from the stem cell graft. The chain combines TRBV5-1 with TRBJ1-2; the match to TRBD1 covers 10 bases. CDR3 DNA: TGCGCCAGCAGCTGGGGGACAGGGGACACAAGTGGCTACACCTTC. This codes for CASSWGTGDTSGYTF.